These 29 T cell receptor beta chains were all obtained from the same sample, sequenced in a study of blood T cells in healthy people across ages. Alongside a J-beta primer mix, a sample-barcoded 5' primer served in a second PCR lasting about 7 to 12 cycles. Via MiXCR, TCRdb re-called the 5' RACE reads, giving one row per CDR3 protein. The repertoire holds 1.4 million to 1.5 million distinct CDR3 sequences, with about 43% as singletons. Sequencing was performed on blood. These receptors all stem from a woman aged 18-35 years in good health.

The chain joins TRBV3-1 to TRBJ2-3, with TRBD2 matching 9 bases. Germline CDR1 and CDR2: LGHDT and YNNKEL (reference sequence). V trimming: 1 base; J trimming: 7 bases; junction bases outside the gene matches: 6. CDR3 length: 15 amino acids. CDR3 bases: TGTGCCAGCAGCCAAGGCGGGGGGGCTTCGTATACGCAGTATTTT. Its protein product is CASSQGGGASYTQYF.

V and J are TRBV30 and TRBJ2-1; TRBD2 matches 7 bases. Per the germline V gene, CDR1 is GTSNPN and CDR2 is SVGIG (reference sequence). CDR3 length: 15 residues. V was clipped by 0 bases and J by 8 bases; unmatched bases: 10. The CDR3 sequence: CAWSVGTSVGDEQFF. The DNA of the CDR3 is TGTGCCTGGAGTGTAGGTACTAGCGTGGGGGATGAGCAGTTCTTC.

The chain joins TRBV15 to TRBJ2-5; D is uncertain. This CDR3 is 15 amino acids long. Germline CDR1 LNHNV, CDR2 YYDKDF (reference sequence). Trimming shortened V by 7 bases and J by 2 bases, and 17 bases separated the two germline ends. CDR3 protein: CATNSPTSKQETQYF. For the CDR3, the DNA is TGTGCCACCAACAGCCCAACTTCTAAACAAGAGACCCAGTACTTC.

V is TRBV10-1 and J is TRBJ1-5; 11 nucleotides align to TRBD1. The length of the CDR3 is 18 residues. V gave up 6 bases and J gave up 0 bases; unmatched junction bases: 10. Germline CDR1 and CDR2: WNHNN and SYGVQD (reference sequence). The CDR3 nucleotides read TGCGCCAGCAGCGGGACAGGGGGACCCTATTATAGCAATCAGCCCCAGCATTTT. Translated, it gives CASSGTGGPYYSNQPQHF.

The rearrangement joins TRBV7-2 to TRBJ2-1; D unclear. V gave up 1 base and J gave up 10 bases, with 8 bases separating them. From germline, CDR1 is SGHTA and CDR2 FQGNSA. The CDR3 length is 12 residues. This CDR3 is CASSLEVREQFF. CDR3 bases: TGTGCCAGCAGCTTAGAGGTTCGAGAGCAGTTCTTC.

V and J are TRBV28 and TRBJ1-2; TRBD1 matches 11 bases. The junction had 11 bases not matched to a gene; V was cut back by 1 base and J by 7 bases. Germline loops: CDR1 MDHEN, CDR2 SYDVKM. The CDR3 runs to 17 residues. The CDR3 coding sequence is TGTGCCAGCAGTTTATTTTCCCCGGGACAGGGGGAAGGTGGCTACACCTTC. Translation: CASSLFSPGQGEGGYTF.

The genes are TRBV20-1 and TRBJ1-3; D is undetermined. V gave up 3 bases and J gave up 2 bases, with 11 bases separating them. Germline assignment: CDR1 DFQATT and CDR2 SNEGSKA (reference sequence). This CDR3 spans 14 amino acids. DNA for the CDR3: TGCAGTGCTAGTCGGCGGGGTCCTGGAAACACCATATATTTT. Protein product: CSASRRGPGNTIYF.

This clonotype has a handful of counts. J is TRBJ2-1 and V is TRBV11-2; tentative D call: TRBD2 (6 bases). This CDR3 has 14 residues. V lost 2 bases, J lost 7 bases, and 12 bases lay in between. CDR1 and CDR2 (germline): SGHAT, FQNNGV. The CDR3 protein is CASSLSGVRNEQFF. In nucleotides, the CDR3 is TGTGCCAGCAGCTTATCGGGGGTTAGAAATGAGCAGTTCTTC.

In its sample, this clonotype was seen a few times. The J gene is TRBJ2-3, the V gene TRBV6-5, with D hard to call. In germline, CDR1 is MNHEY, CDR2 SVGAGI. Deletions cut 2 bases from V and 12 bases from J, with 12 bases between. The CDR3 extends over 12 amino acids. This CDR3 is CASSYSQSEQYF. The CDR3 coding sequence is TGTGCCAGCAGTTACAGTCAGTCTGAACAGTATTTT.

This clonotype was counted a few times. The genes are TRBV5-1 and TRBJ2-1; 7 bases agree with TRBD1. Germline trimming cut 2 bases from V and 12 bases from J; bases unmatched to any gene: 5. From germline, CDR1 is SGHRS and CDR2 YFSETQ. The CDR3 has 12 amino acids. CDR3 sequence: CASSFDRVVQFF. For the CDR3, the DNA is TGCGCCAGCAGCTTCGACAGGGTGGTGCAGTTCTTC.

In this sample, this clonotype turned up a few times. This chain links TRBV12-3 or TRBV12-4 with TRBJ1-6; 9 bases are shared with TRBD1. The CDR3 has 15 amino acids. The ends lost 5 bases at V and 7 bases at J; junction bases unmatched: 6. Written as DNA, the CDR3 is TGTGCCAGCAGTCCCCGGGACAGGGTCAATTCACCCCTCCACTTT. It translates to CASSPRDRVNSPLHF.

This clonotype has ten or more counts. This chain links TRBV12-3 or TRBV12-4 with TRBJ1-1, with D perhaps matching TRBD1 (5 bases). This CDR3 has 14 amino acids. V was trimmed by 6 bases and J by 2 bases, leaving 13 bases between them. The CDR3 spells CASSPGQINTEAFF. The CDR3 DNA reads as TGTGCCAGCAGCCCGGGGCAAATAAACACTGAAGCTTTCTTT.

V and J are TRBV10-3 and TRBJ1-2; 12 nucleotides agree with TRBD1. V shed 8 bases, J shed 6 bases, and the junction held 4 bases outside the gene matches. The V gene's germline CDR1 is ENHRY and CDR2 SYGVKD. The CDR3 is 13 residues long. The CDR3 DNA follows: TGTGCCATCGCGGGACAGGGGGCGGATGGCTACACCTTC. This sequence encodes CAIAGQGADGYTF.

This clonotype was counted once. V gene TRBV4-1 combines with J gene TRBJ1-2; 7 nucleotides agree with TRBD1. The CDR3 runs to 14 residues. Losses at the gene ends were 4 bases for V and 2 bases for J; bases not matched to a gene: 4. Germline V CDR1 and CDR2: MGHRA, YSYEKL. In DNA form, the CDR3 reads TGCGCCAGCAGCCGGCAGACAGGGAACTATGGCTACACCTTC. Translated: CASSRQTGNYGYTF.

The J gene is TRBJ2-4, the V gene TRBV2; D could derive from TRBD1 or TRBD2 (7 bases each). The DNA end is more similar to TRBJ2-7, so the J call may be wrong. CDR1 is SNHLY and CDR2 is FYNNEI in the germline V gene. The CDR3 has 14 residues. The CDR3 region has the DNA TGTGCCAGCAGGGGGGGGGACAGCCTCTACGAGCAGTACTTC. Amino acid sequence: CASRGGDSLYEQYF.

The gene calls are TRBV9 and TRBJ1-5; a weak D match, TRBD1 (6 bases). Trimming shortened V by 0 bases and J by 8 bases, and 15 bases separated the two germline ends. This CDR3 is built from 15 residues. CDR1 is SGDLS and CDR2 is YYNGEE in the germline V gene. The CDR3 DNA follows: TGTGCCAGCAGCGTAGACTCAGGGGCGGTGGAGCCCCAGCATTTT. Residues: CASSVDSGAVEPQHF.

This clonotype was seen a handful of times. V is TRBV7-2 and J is TRBJ2-1, with D tentatively TRBD1 (5 bases). The germline V and J ends were trimmed by 8 bases and 3 bases, with 11 bases remaining between them. The CDR3 has 13 residues. Germline V gene lookup returns CDR1 SGHTA and CDR2 FQGNSA. Written as DNA, the CDR3 is TGTGCCAGCGGGGCTGGGGTCTACAATGAGCAGTTCTTC. Protein sequence: CASGAGVYNEQFF.

In its sample, this clonotype was seen a few times. J is TRBJ2-5 and V is TRBV20-1, with 9 bases fitting TRBD1. The DNA end is a closer match to TRBJ2-7, so the J assignment may be wrong. Looked up from germline, CDR1 is DFQATT and CDR2 is SNEGSKA (reference sequence). CDR3 length: 15 residues. CDR3 sequence: CSAPFGQGQSGEQYF. For the CDR3, the DNA is TGCAGTGCTCCCTTCGGACAGGGGCAATCCGGCGAGCAGTACTTC.

CDR3 loop: CASSPTWNPYQETQYF. Written as DNA, the CDR3 is TGTGCCAGCAGCCCCACCTGGAACCCGTACCAAGAGACCCAGTACTTC. V and J are TRBV7-2 and TRBJ2-5; D is undetermined. The CDR3 covers 16 residues. V was cut by 5 bases and J by 0 bases, with 16 bases left in between. CDR1 is SGHTA and CDR2 is FQGNSA in the germline V gene.

Note on this clonotype: One end of the junction is discordant with germline, which a read error may explain. The rearrangement uses TRBV2 and TRBJ1-2, with no clear D. Germline-derived CDR1 and CDR2 are SNHLY and FYNNEI. The length of the CDR3 is 11 residues. CDR3 DNA: TGTGCCAGCAGTGAAGTTGCTGGCTACATCTTC. This gives the protein CASSEVAGYIF.

The J gene is TRBJ2-1, the V gene TRBV5-1, with D perhaps TRBD2 (5 bases). V was trimmed by 0 bases and J by 2 bases, leaving 9 bases between them. CDR1 is SGHRS, CDR2 YFSETQ, per germline. This CDR3 is 15 amino acids long. This CDR3 reads CASSLELGTYNEQFF. Written as DNA, the CDR3 is TGCGCCAGCAGCTTGGAACTAGGGACCTACAATGAGCAGTTCTTC.

This clonotype turned up a few times. The chain joins TRBV10-3 to TRBJ1-2; 8 nucleotides line up with TRBD1. The J segment lost 7 bases and the V segment lost 0 bases, leaving 10 bases of the junction unmatched. CDR3 length equals 16 residues. From germline, CDR1 is ENHRY and CDR2 SYGVKD. The DNA of the CDR3 is TGTGCCATCAGTGAGTCGACCTACAGGGGGTATGGTGGCTACACCTTC. It codes for CAISESTYRGYGGYTF.

There are many counts of this clonotype. The genes are TRBV13 and TRBJ2-1; weak D call: TRBD2 (6 bases). Per germline, CDR1 PRHDT and CDR2 FYEKMQ (reference sequence). The CDR3 runs to 14 residues. Trimming took 0 bases from V and 5 from J, leaving 8 bases between them. The CDR3 sequence is CASSLGGGNNEQFF. Here the CDR3 DNA reads TGTGCCAGCAGCTTAGGAGGCGGGAACAATGAGCAGTTCTTC.

The chain recombines TRBV4-1 with TRBJ2-1; 11 nucleotides agree with TRBD1. In germline, CDR1 is MGHRA, CDR2 YSYEKL. V shed 2 bases, J shed 8 bases, and the junction held 23 bases outside the gene matches. The CDR3 runs to 21 residues. The CDR3 loop reads CASSQQRTGGSVAGRPDEQFF. DNA for the CDR3: TGCGCCAGCAGCCAACAGAGGACAGGGGGCTCTGTAGCGGGGCGCCCAGATGAGCAGTTCTTC.

The rearrangement uses TRBV28 and TRBJ2-1; D uncertain. CDR1 and CDR2 from the germline V gene are MDHEN and SYDVKM. Trimming shortened V by 2 bases and J by 13 bases, and 15 bases separated the two germline ends. The length of the CDR3 is 13 residues. CDR3 DNA: TGTGCCAGCAGTTTAGGAGCGCAAGAGACCCAGTTCTTC. Its translation: CASSLGAQETQFF.

This clonotype was counted only a few times. V is TRBV5-1 and J is TRBJ2-7, with 7 nucleotides matching TRBD1. J was trimmed by 2 bases and V by 4 bases; bases with no gene match: 6. The CDR3 totals 14 residues. Germline V lookup: CDR1 SGHRS, CDR2 YFSETQ. The DNA of the CDR3 is TGCGCCAGCAGCCAAAGGGACAGTACCTACGAGCAGTACTTC. Translated: CASSQRDSTYEQYF.

This clonotype was seen more than once but under ten times. This chain joins TRBV20-1 and TRBJ2-1; TRBD2 is a possible D gene (5 bases). The CDR3 covers 11 residues. Trimming cost V 6 bases and J 10 bases, with 13 bases left between them. CDR1 and CDR2 from the germline V gene are DFQATT and SNEGSKA (reference sequence). The CDR3 reads CSARRADEQFF. The CDR3 region has the DNA TGCAGTGCCAGGCGGGCGGACGAGCAGTTCTTC.

The CDR3 protein is CASRTGTARETQYF. The CDR3 region has the DNA TGTGCCAGCAGAACCGGGACAGCAAGAGAGACCCAGTACTTC. V is TRBV12-3 or TRBV12-4 and J is TRBJ2-5; 7 bases map to TRBD1. The CDR3 sequence is 14 residues long. Germline trimming cut 6 bases from V and 4 bases from J; bases unmatched to any gene: 8.

There are a few counts of this clonotype. The V gene is TRBV6-5, the J gene TRBJ2-5, with a tentative D call TRBD2 (5 bases). The CDR3 consists of 12 residues. Germline V lookup: CDR1 MNHEY, CDR2 SVGAGI. Trimming removed 5 bases at V and 11 bases at J, with 15 bases between. The CDR3 is CASSPEGQRQYF. The CDR3 DNA is TGTGCCAGCAGTCCTGAGGGTCAGAGACAGTACTTC.